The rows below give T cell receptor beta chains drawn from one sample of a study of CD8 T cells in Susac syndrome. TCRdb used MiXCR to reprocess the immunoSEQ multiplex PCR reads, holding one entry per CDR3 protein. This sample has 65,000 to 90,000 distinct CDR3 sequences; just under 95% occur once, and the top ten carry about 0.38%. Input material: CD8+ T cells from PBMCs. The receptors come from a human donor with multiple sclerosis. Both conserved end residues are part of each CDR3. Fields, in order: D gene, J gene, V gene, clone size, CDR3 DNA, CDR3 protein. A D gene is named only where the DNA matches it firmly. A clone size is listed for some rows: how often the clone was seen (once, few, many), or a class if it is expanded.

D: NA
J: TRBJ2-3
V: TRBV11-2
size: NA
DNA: TGTGCCAGCAGCTTAGACGGGGTCCACACAGATACGCAGTATTTT
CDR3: CASSLDGVHTDTQYF

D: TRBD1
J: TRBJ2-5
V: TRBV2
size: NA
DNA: TGTGCCAGCAGTCAGACAGGGCAAGAGACCCAGTACTTC
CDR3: CASSQTGQETQYF

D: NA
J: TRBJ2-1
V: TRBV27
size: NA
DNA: TGTGCCAGCACCTCCTCGCCGGCCTCCTACAATGAGCAGTTCTTC
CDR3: CASTSSPASYNEQFF

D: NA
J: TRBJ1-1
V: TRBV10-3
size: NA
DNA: TGTGCCATCAGTGAGCCTTATGGGGGGCTCGGCACTGAAGCTTTCTTT
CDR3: CAISEPYGGLGTEAFF

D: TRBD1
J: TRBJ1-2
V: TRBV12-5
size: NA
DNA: TGTGCTAGTGGAGATACAGGGGCGAACTATGGCTACACCTTC
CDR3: CASGDTGANYGYTF

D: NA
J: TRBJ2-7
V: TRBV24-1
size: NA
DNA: TGTGCCACCAGTGATCGACTCGGTGAGCAGTACTTC
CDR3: CATSDRLGEQYF

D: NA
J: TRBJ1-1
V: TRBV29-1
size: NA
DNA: TGCAGCGTTGAACAGGGCACTGAAGCTTTCTTT
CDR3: CSVEQGTEAFF

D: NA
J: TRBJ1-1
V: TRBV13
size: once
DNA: TGTGCCAGCAGTCCCACATCGGCTGAAGCTTTCTTT
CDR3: CASSPTSAEAFF

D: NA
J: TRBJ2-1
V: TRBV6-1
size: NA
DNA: TGTGCCAGCAGTGAAGCCCAGGAGGGGTACAATGAGCAGTTCTTC
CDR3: CASSEAQEGYNEQFF

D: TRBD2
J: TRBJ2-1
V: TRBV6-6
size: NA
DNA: TGTGCCAGCAGTTCCCCCGAGCGGGGGGCTATCATTGAGCAGTTCTTC
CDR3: CASSSPERGAIIEQFF

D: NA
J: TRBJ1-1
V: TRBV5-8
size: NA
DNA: TGTGCCGCCGGATGGCTAAACACTGAAGCTTTCTTT
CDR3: CAAGWLNTEAFF

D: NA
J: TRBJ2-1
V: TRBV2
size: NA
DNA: TGTGCCAGCAGCTCTGGTGTTGCCAATGAGCAGTTCTTC
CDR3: CASSSGVANEQFF

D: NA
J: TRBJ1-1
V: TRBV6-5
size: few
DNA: TGTGCCAGCAGTTACGCGGCAGGGACGGGTACTGAAGCTTTCTTT
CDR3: CASSYAAGTGTEAFF

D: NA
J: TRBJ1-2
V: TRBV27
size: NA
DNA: TGTGCTGTCAACGGAGGGGGGGACTATGGCTACACCTTC
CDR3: CAVNGGGDYGYTF

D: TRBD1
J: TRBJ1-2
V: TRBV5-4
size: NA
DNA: TGTGCCAGCAGCGGAGACAGGGGGGCGATCTATGGCTACACCTTC
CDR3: CASSGDRGAIYGYTF

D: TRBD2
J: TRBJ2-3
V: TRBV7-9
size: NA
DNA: TGTGCCAGCAGCGCCCCGGGACTAGCGGGGGACCCGGGGGATACGCAGTATTTT
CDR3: CASSAPGLAGDPGDTQYF

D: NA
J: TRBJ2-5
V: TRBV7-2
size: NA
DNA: TGTGCCAGCAGCTTAGGGAGGGTCCTCGGAGTAGGCCAAGAGACCCAGTACTTC
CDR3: CASSLGRVLGVGQETQYF

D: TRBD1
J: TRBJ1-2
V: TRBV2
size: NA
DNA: TGTGCCAGCAGTGGGGACAGTATAAACTATGGCTACACCTTC
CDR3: CASSGDSINYGYTF

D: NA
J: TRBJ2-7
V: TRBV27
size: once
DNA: TGTGCCAGCAGTGGGCCTGGGCCTAGTCCCTACGAGCAGTACTTC
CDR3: CASSGPGPSPYEQYF

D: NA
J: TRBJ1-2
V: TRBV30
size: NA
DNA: TGTGCCTGGGTGAGGAGCTATGGCTACACCTTC
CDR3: CAWVRSYGYTF

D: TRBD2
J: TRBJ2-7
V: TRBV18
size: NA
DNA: TGTGCCAGCTCACCGGGACTAGCGGGAGGATTCTACGAGCAGTACTTC
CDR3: CASSPGLAGGFYEQYF

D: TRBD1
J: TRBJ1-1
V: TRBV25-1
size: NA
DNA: TGTGCCAGCAGTGTTGTAGAGGGGGCCATGAACACTGAAGCTTTCTTT
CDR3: CASSVVEGAMNTEAFF

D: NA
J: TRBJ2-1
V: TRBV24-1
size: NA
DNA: TGTGCCACCAGTGATAAAGGGAATGAGCAGTTCTTC
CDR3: CATSDKGNEQFF

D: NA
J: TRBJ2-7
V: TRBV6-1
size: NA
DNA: TGTGCCAGCAACCCGGGGATGGCCTACGAGCAGTACTTC
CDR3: CASNPGMAYEQYF

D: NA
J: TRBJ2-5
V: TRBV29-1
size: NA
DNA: TGCAGCGTTGAGGACCAAGAGACCCAGTACTTC
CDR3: CSVEDQETQYF

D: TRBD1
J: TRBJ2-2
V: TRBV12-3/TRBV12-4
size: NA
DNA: TGTGCCAGTCAGGGACAGGGCTTCGCGAACACCGGGGAGCTGTTTTTT
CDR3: CASQGQGFANTGELFF

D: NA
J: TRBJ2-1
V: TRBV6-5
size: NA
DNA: TGTGCCAGCAGTTACTCTTTCGATGAGCAGTTCTTC
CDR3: CASSYSFDEQFF

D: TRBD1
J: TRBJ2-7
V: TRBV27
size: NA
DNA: TGTGCCAGCAGTTGGACAGGATCCTACGAGCAGTACTTC
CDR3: CASSWTGSYEQYF

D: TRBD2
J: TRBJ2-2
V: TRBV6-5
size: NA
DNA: TGTGCCAGCAGATTCAGCGGGGAGGGCACCGGGGAGCTGTTTTTT
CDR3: CASRFSGEGTGELFF

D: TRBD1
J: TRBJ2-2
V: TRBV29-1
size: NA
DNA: TGCAGCGTAGCCCTCCGGGACAGGGTAAACACCGGGGAGCTGTTTTTT
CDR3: CSVALRDRVNTGELFF

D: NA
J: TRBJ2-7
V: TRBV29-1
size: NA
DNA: TGCAGCGTGAGGGGTGAAGGCTACGAGCAGTACTTC
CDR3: CSVRGEGYEQYF

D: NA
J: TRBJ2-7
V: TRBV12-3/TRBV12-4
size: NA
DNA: TGTGCCTGCAGACTTGATGACGGAGGCTACGAGCAGTACTTC
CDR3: CACRLDDGGYEQYF

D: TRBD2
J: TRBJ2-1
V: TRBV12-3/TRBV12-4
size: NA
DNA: TGTGCCAGCAGTTTTGGGACTACCAACAATGAGCAGTTCTTC
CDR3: CASSFGTTNNEQFF

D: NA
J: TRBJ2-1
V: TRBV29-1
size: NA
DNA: TGCAGCCAGGTTACTAGGGCAAATGAGCAGTTCTTC
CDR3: CSQVTRANEQFF

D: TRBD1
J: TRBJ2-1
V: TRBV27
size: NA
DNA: TGTGCCAGCAGTACACCCCCTGGACAGGGTCTGGGTGAGCAGTTCTTC
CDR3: CASSTPPGQGLGEQFF

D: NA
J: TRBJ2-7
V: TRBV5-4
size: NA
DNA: TGTGCCAGCAGCTTACAGGGAACCTACGAGCAGTACTTC
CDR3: CASSLQGTYEQYF

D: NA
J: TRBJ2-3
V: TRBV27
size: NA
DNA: TGTGCCAGCAGTTTACTTCTTCCAGATACGCAGTATTTT
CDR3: CASSLLLPDTQYF

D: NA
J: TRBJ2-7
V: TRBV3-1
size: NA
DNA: TGTGCCAGCAGCATCCGGGGAACGGGCTACGAGCAGTACTTC
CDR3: CASSIRGTGYEQYF

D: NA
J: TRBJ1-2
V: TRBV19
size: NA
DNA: TGTGCCAGTGCCGCGGGGGCGGTAAATGGCTACACCTTC
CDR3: CASAAGAVNGYTF

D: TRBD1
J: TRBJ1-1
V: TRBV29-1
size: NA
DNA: TGCAGCGTTGGAGGGGGCCTGGCCACTGAAGCTTTCTTT
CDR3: CSVGGGLATEAFF

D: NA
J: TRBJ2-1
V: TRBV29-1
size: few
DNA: TGCAGCGTGCAACCCGGGAATGAGCAGTTCTTC
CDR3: CSVQPGNEQFF

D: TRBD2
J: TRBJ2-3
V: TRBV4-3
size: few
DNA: TGCGCCAGCAGCCACTTAGCGGGGGCTGGTAGGGGGCAGTATTTT
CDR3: CASSHLAGAGRGQYF

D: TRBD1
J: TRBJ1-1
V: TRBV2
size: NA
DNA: TGTGCCAGCGGTCGGGACAGGGGGCGCGTGGACACTGAAGCTTTCTTT
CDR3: CASGRDRGRVDTEAFF